This T cell receptor (beta chain) was observed in a study of cytomegalovirus exposure and HLA in healthy donors. This CDR3 comprises 16 residues. The germline V gene encodes CDR1 LGHNA and CDR2 YSLEER. V lost 0 bases, J lost 6 bases, and 15 bases lay in between. It was with 60 Vbeta and 13 Jbeta primers that the PCR ran. In the authors' workflow: Unique TCR beta chains totaled roughly 79 million in a later count, with roughly 10 million of them shared. Some clones are missing from TCRdb's copy, which holds only in-frame ones; the method was immunoSEQ multiplex PCR. V and J calls and clone size come straight from that table; D and trimming were deduced from the DNA. The profile shows 50,000 to 60,000 clones, 75% to 80% of them singletons.

Sequencing input: PBMCs. The genes are TRBV4-3 and TRBJ2-1; a weak D match, TRBD2 (7 bases). This receptor was taken from a female donor in good health and CMV-seronegative. CDR3 coding DNA: TGCGCCAGCAGCCAAGATTGGAGGGGGGGCCTCAATGAGCAGTTCTTC. It specifies CASSQDWRGGLNEQFF.